This passage covers 29 T cell receptor beta chains from one sample sequenced in a study of vaccination effects on CD4 cells after COVID-19. For these receptors, no antigen is known. Some clones are missing from TCRdb's copy, which holds only in-frame ones; the method was immunoSEQ multiplex PCR. Of about 52,000 clones detected, roughly 79% appear once; the ten largest clones hold around 6%. Sequencing was preceded by expansion of antigen-specific CD4+ T cells with viral peptide pools in the ViraFEST assay. The culture ran for less than 12 days, and then CD4+ T cells were isolated. Vaccinated participants had no history of SARS-CoV-2 infection and tested negative for nucleocapsid antibodies. The sequencing used CD4+ T cells from PBMCs cultured with HCoV-OC43 spike peptides, collected before COVID-19 vaccination. Subset described: HCoV-OC43 spike overlapping peptide pool stimulation. The source of these receptors is a human donor who received a COVID-19 vaccine.

The CDR3 region has the DNA TGTGCCACCAGTGATTGGGGAAGGGGGCCCCGAGAGACCCAGTACTTC. It yields the protein CATSDWGRGPRETQYF. The J gene is TRBJ2-5, the V gene TRBV24-1; TRBD1 aligns across 7 bases. J gave up 4 bases and V 2 bases, and 9 bases lay outside the gene matches. Germline CDR1 and CDR2: KGHDR and SFDVKD. CDR3 size: 16 residues.

V gene TRBV6-4 combines with J gene TRBJ1-5; possible D gene TRBD1, 5 bases. Deletions cut 5 bases from V and 4 bases from J, with 9 bases between. The CDR3 runs to 13 residues. The germline V gene encodes CDR1 MRHNA and CDR2 SNTAGT. The CDR3 DNA reads as TGTGCCAGCAGTTGGGGGGAAAATCAGCCCCAGCATTTT. Encoded protein: CASSWGENQPQHF.

The CDR3, as DNA: TGTGCCAGCAAAGGGACTGGTGGAAACACCATATATTTT. Translation gives CASKGTGGNTIYF. The rearrangement joins TRBV6-5 to TRBJ1-3; D is possibly TRBD1 (5 bases). The CDR3 loop spans 13 amino acids. The germline V and J ends were trimmed by 7 bases and 3 bases, with 10 bases remaining between them. Germline V gives CDR1 MNHEY, CDR2 SVGAGI.

This chain joins TRBV19 and TRBJ2-5; TRBD1 might be the D (5 bases). Germline CDR1 and CDR2: LNHDA and SQIVND (reference sequence). The CDR3 runs to 13 residues. V was cut by 5 bases and J by 2 bases, with 9 bases left in between. The DNA for the CDR3 is TGTGCCAGTAGTCCACGACAGCAAGAGACCCAGTACTTC. Translating gives CASSPRQQETQYF.

V gene TRBV25-1 combines with J gene TRBJ1-2; D ambiguous. With 2 bases removed from V and 4 bases from J, the gap between germline ends came to 8 bases. CDR1 and CDR2 from the germline V gene are MGHDK and SYGVNS. The CDR3 is 13 amino acids. The CDR3 sequence is CASSEGGPYGYTF. The CDR3 DNA follows: TGTGCCAGCAGTGAAGGAGGGCCCTATGGCTACACCTTC.

This clone was detected only once. The rearrangement joins TRBV15 to TRBJ2-7; D uncertain. CDR1 and CDR2 from the germline V gene are LNHNV and YYDKDF (reference sequence). This CDR3 region has 16 residues. Trimming cost V 1 base and J 3 bases, with 16 bases left between them. The CDR3 DNA is TGTGCCACCAGCAGAGGGGGAACAGCGAGCCACTACGAGCAGTACGTC. Translating gives CATSRGGTASHYEQYV.

The chain uses TRBV19 and TRBJ1-4; D gene unclear. Per the germline V gene, CDR1 is LNHDA and CDR2 is SQIVND (reference sequence). This CDR3 is 15 amino acids long. V lost 5 bases and J lost 8, with 18 bases in between. The CDR3 loop reads CASSGRASSFEKLFF. In nucleotides, the CDR3 is TGTGCCAGTAGTGGACGGGCGTCGAGCTTCGAAAAACTGTTTTTT.

The chain couples TRBV7-2 to TRBJ1-1; D remains ambiguous. Between the trimmed V and J ends, which lost 2 bases and 10 bases, there was a span of 11 bases. Germline V CDR1 and CDR2: SGHTA, FQGNSA. The CDR3 totals 12 residues. The CDR3 protein is CASSLSRWGAFF. The CDR3 bases are TGTGCCAGCAGCTTAAGTCGTTGGGGAGCTTTCTTT.

The CDR3, as DNA: TGTGCCAGCAGGAGGACAGGGGGCGATTCACCCCTCCACTTT. Amino acid sequence: CASRRTGGDSPLHF. The genes are TRBV6-5 and TRBJ1-6; TRBD1 matches at 11 bases. This CDR3 comprises 14 residues. CDR1 is MNHEY and CDR2 is SVGAGI in the germline V gene. The V and J ends lost 6 bases and 8 bases, in that order; junction bases with no gene match: 3.

This clone was seen a few times. The genes are TRBV18 and TRBJ1-2, with D perhaps matching TRBD1 (5 bases). There are 14 residues in the CDR3. V was pared by 4 bases and J by 2 bases, with 11 bases between. Germline V lookup: CDR1 KGHSH, CDR2 LQKENI. The CDR3 reads CASSLPPGNYGYTF. In DNA, the CDR3 is TGTGCCAGCTCACTTCCGCCAGGGAACTATGGCTACACCTTC.

The table lists this clone with a few counts. This chain links TRBV18 with TRBJ1-2; 10 bases map to TRBD1. The J segment lost 6 bases and the V segment lost 6 bases, leaving 10 bases of the junction unmatched. This CDR3 spans 15 amino acids. The V gene's germline CDR1 is KGHSH and CDR2 LQKENI. CDR3 in amino acids: CASSPSRQGADGYTF. The CDR3 DNA is TGTGCCAGCTCTCCCTCGAGACAGGGGGCTGATGGCTACACCTTC.

This chain uses TRBV9 with TRBJ1-2; D unresolved. CDR3 length equals 13 residues. Germline V gives CDR1 SGDLS, CDR2 YYNGEE. V lost 4 bases to trimming and J lost 7 bases, with 14 bases between them. CDR3 amino acids: CASSMEGFSGYTF. DNA of the CDR3: TGTGCCAGCAGCATGGAGGGTTTTAGTGGCTACACCTTC.

The V call is TRBV18, the J call TRBJ2-1; TRBD1 matches at 8 bases. The junction had 9 bases not matched to a gene; V was cut back by 3 bases and J by 2 bases. The CDR3 has 17 residues. Per germline, CDR1 KGHSH and CDR2 LQKENI. CDR3 amino acids: CASSPPGTGRPYNEQFF. CDR3 coding DNA: TGTGCCAGCTCACCCCCCGGGACAGGCAGACCCTACAATGAGCAGTTCTTC. The complete variable domain, with remaining parts taken from reference TRBV18 and TRBJ2-1, reads NAGVMQNPRHLVRRRGQEARLRCSPMKGHSHVYWYRQLPEEGLKFMVYLQKENIIDESGMPKERFSAEFPKEGPSILRIQQVVRGDSAAYFCASSPPGTGRPYNEQFFGPGTRLTVL.

This chain connects TRBV5-5 to TRBJ2-2; 8 bases line up with TRBD1. Germline CDR1 is SGHKS and CDR2 is YYEKEE (reference sequence). The J segment lost 0 bases and the V segment lost 4 bases, leaving 5 bases of the junction unmatched. The CDR3 spans 16 residues. CDR3 residues: CASSLRTGTNTGELFF. CDR3 sequence (DNA): TGTGCCAGCAGCCTACGGACAGGGACGAACACCGGGGAGCTGTTTTTT.

The chain recombines TRBV28 with TRBJ1-6, with D unclear. The germline gives CDR1 MDHEN, CDR2 SYDVKM. CDR3 size: 12 residues. The V gene lost 6 bases and the J gene lost 19 bases, with 19 bases spanning the gap. For the CDR3, the DNA is TGTGCCAGCAGCTCCGATTGGGCCCGTGGTCACTTT. This translates into CASSSDWARGHF.

Only a few counts were recorded for this clone. V is TRBV5-4 and J is TRBJ2-2; the match to TRBD1 covers 8 bases. V shed 3 bases and J 5 bases; nucleotides not matched to a gene: 15. The CDR3 loop spans 18 amino acids. CDR1 and CDR2 from the germline V gene are SGHNT and YYREEE (reference sequence). CDR3 bases: TGTGCCAGCAGCTCGGGCAGGGGGCGAAATTCGGGGACCGGGGAGCTGTTTTTT. Translating gives CASSSGRGRNSGTGELFF.

This rearrangement joins TRBV5-4 to TRBJ1-2, with D unclear. CDR1 and CDR2 (germline): SGHNT, YYREEE (reference sequence). V lost 4 bases and J 6 bases, leaving 22 bases between the germline ends. This CDR3 comprises 16 residues. In DNA, the CDR3 is TGTGCCAGCAGCCCCGACTTGGGAGGCAGAACCGATGGCTACACCTTC. Amino acids: CASSPDLGGRTDGYTF.

V gene TRBV6-2 or TRBV6-3 combines with J gene TRBJ2-7, with TRBD1 matching over 7 bases. Germline V gives CDR1 MNHEY, CDR2 SVGEGT. With V trimmed by 5 bases and J by 7 bases, 5 bases remained unmatched. This CDR3 spans 12 amino acids. CDR3 nucleotides: TGTGCCAGCAGTAAGGACAGGAATGAGCAGTACGTC. Translating gives CASSKDRNEQYV.

This clone showed up just a few times. This chain joins TRBV4-1 and TRBJ1-2; no definite D call. CDR1 MGHRA and CDR2 YSYEKL come from the germline V gene. The CDR3 is 16 residues long. V lost 0 bases to trimming and J lost 4 bases, with 15 bases between them. CDR3 sequence (DNA): TGCGCCAGCAGCCAAGATGATCGACGGATCGTCTATGGCTACACCTTC. This gives the protein CASSQDDRRIVYGYTF.

The gene calls are TRBV3-1 (or the pseudogene TRBV3-2) and TRBJ2-3, with 9 positions matching TRBD1. CDR1 and CDR2 (germline): LGHDT, YNNKEL (reference sequence). J gave up 1 base and V 2 bases, and 1 base lay outside the gene matches. The CDR3 runs 15 residues. The CDR3 DNA follows: TGTGCCAGCAGCCAATACAGGGGGCGCACAGATACGCAGTATTTT. It codes for CASSQYRGRTDTQYF.

The CDR3 is CASSLSPAGYGYTF. The CDR3 DNA reads TGTGCCAGCAGCCTCAGTCCCGCAGGCTATGGCTACACCTTC. The chain carries TRBV7-2 and TRBJ1-2; D gene uncertain. Germline V gene sequence: CDR1 SGHTA, CDR2 FQGNSA. This CDR3 is built from 14 residues. Deletions cut 5 bases from V and 4 bases from J, with 14 bases between.

The chain is built from TRBV9 and TRBJ1-3, with unresolved D. The CDR3 length is 13 residues. The V gene lost 0 bases and the J gene lost 8 bases, with 9 bases spanning the gap. The germline gives CDR1 SGDLS, CDR2 YYNGEE. The CDR3 DNA reads as TGTGCCAGCAGCGTAGGCTTTGGTGACACCATATATTTT. Amino acid sequence: CASSVGFGDTIYF.

This clone was detected only a few times. The chain combines TRBV3-1 (or the pseudogene TRBV3-2) with TRBJ2-2, with D perhaps given as TRBD1 or TRBD2 (6 bases each). The CDR3 runs to 14 residues. The V gene's germline CDR1 is LGHDT and CDR2 YNNKEL (reference sequence). Trimming pared 10 bases from V and 4 bases from J, leaving 16 bases between. The CDR3, as DNA: TGTGCCACCGCGAAGGGGGGCGTCACCGGGGAGCTGTTTTTT. It specifies CATAKGGVTGELFF.

The chain employs TRBV10-2 and TRBJ1-1, with D perhaps matching TRBD1 (5 bases). V lost 11 bases and J 4 bases, leaving 14 bases between the germline ends. Looked up from germline, CDR1 is WSHSY and CDR2 is SAAADI. The CDR3 contains 12 residues. The CDR3 nucleotides read TGCGCCTGTCAGGGCCCCAGCACTGAAGCTTTCTTT. It is translated as CACQGPSTEAFF.

This clone was picked up a small number of times. The chain has TRBV3-1 (or the pseudogene TRBV3-2) and TRBJ1-3, with TRBD1 as a possible D gene (6 bases). CDR3 size: 16 residues. Looked up from germline, CDR1 is LGHDT and CDR2 is YNNKEL (reference sequence). The V and J ends lost 4 bases and 3 bases respectively, with 16 bases between them. The CDR3 loop reads CASSRGPPPDGNTIYF. The DNA for the CDR3 is TGTGCCAGCAGCCGGGGGCCCCCCCCGGATGGAAACACCATATATTTT.

This clone was detected only once. The chain combines TRBV4-1 with TRBJ2-5, with 9 bases that match TRBD1. Germline values: CDR1 MGHRA, CDR2 YSYEKL. V dropped 1 base and J dropped 5; count of bases not matched to a gene: 5. The CDR3 covers 15 residues. CDR3 residues: CASSQAGTGWETQYF. The CDR3 DNA reads as TGCGCCAGCAGCCAAGCCGGGACAGGGTGGGAGACCCAGTACTTC.

The sample holds a few counts of this clone. This chain links TRBV19 with TRBJ1-6; D is perhaps TRBD1 (6 bases). CDR1 is LNHDA, CDR2 SQIVND, per germline (reference sequence). The CDR3 extends over 15 amino acids. V was shortened by 4 bases and J by 9 bases, with 16 bases between the two germline ends. This CDR3 reads CASSTQQGFSSPLHF. In DNA form, the CDR3 reads TGTGCCAGTAGTACGCAACAGGGATTCAGTTCACCCCTCCACTTT.

This clone was detected only a few times. V and J are TRBV4-1 and TRBJ1-5; D is unclear. Deletions cut 11 bases from V and 1 base from J, with 9 bases between. Germline loops: CDR1 MGHRA, CDR2 YSYEKL. The CDR3 has 12 amino acids. CDR3 sequence (DNA): TGCGCCTCCTCGGGGAGCAATCAGCCCCAGCATTTT. Protein sequence: CASSGSNQPQHF.

Only one count was recorded for this clone. The CDR3 is CASSKALYQGLSETQYF. The CDR3 region has the DNA TGTGCCAGCAGCAAAGCGCTTTACCAGGGCCTCTCGGAGACCCAGTACTTC. This chain uses TRBV21-1 with TRBJ2-5; the table's D call TRBD1 went unverified against the DNA. TRBV21-1 is described as a pseudogene. The CDR3 is made up of 17 amino acids.